This TCR beta chain is from a study of T cells in Graves' hyperthyroidism and ophthalmopathy. As for the study in general: Peripheral blood was drawn at first diagnosis, prior to all treatment.

For ophthalmopathy patients, the Clinical Activity Score was at least 3 and the NOSPECS grade at least 4; duration was under 3 months. Source material for PBMCs was around 10 ml fresh peripheral blood. Findings and caveats of the study: Among thyroid clonotypes expanded above 0.001, most also appeared in blood.

This clonotype has more than one count but fewer than ten. The antigen is not known. This could be a read error, since a much larger clone is one nucleotide away. TCR beta CDR3 regions were amplified from RNA transcripts. HTBI primers were employed in a first-round RT-PCR of the TCR CDR3. Each CDR3 protein gets one entry after TCRdb re-called the multiplex PCR reads with MiXCR. This table has a few hundred thousand distinct CDR3 sequences, around 16% appearing once. The sequence came from a woman in her forties with Graves' ophthalmopathy. Source material: blood.

Written as DNA, the CDR3 is TGTGCCAGCAGTTCTCAACAGGGTAGGGAGACCCAGTACTTC. The encoded protein is CASSSQQGRETQYF. This chain links TRBV28 with TRBJ2-5; D possibly corresponds to TRBD1 (6 bases). Trimming took 4 bases from V and 5 from J, leaving 14 bases between them. From germline, CDR1 is MDHEN and CDR2 SYDVKM. The CDR3 is 14 residues long.